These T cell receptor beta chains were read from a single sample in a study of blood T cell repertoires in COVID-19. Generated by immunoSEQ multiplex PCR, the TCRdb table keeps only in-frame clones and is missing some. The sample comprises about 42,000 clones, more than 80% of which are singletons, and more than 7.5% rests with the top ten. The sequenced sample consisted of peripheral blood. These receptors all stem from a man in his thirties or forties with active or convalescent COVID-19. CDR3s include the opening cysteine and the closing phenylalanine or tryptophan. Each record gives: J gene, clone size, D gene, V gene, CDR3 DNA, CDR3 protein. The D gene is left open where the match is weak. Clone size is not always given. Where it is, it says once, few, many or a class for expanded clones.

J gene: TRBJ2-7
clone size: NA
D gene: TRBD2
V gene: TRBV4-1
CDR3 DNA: TGCGCCAGCAGCCACACTAGCGGATACGAGCAGTACTTC
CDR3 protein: CASSHTSGYEQYF

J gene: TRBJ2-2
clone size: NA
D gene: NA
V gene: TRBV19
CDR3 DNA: TGTGCCAGTAGTATTCTTAGGGGATATGCCGGGGAGCTGTTTTTT
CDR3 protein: CASSILRGYAGELFF

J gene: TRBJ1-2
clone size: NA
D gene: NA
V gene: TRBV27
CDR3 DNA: TGTGCCAGCAGACCGACAGGATTCAACTATGGCTACACCTTC
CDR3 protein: CASRPTGFNYGYTF

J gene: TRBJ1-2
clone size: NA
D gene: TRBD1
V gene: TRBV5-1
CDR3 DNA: TGCGCCAGCAGCCCTTCAGGGGGGCGCAACTATGGCTACACCTTC
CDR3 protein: CASSPSGGRNYGYTF

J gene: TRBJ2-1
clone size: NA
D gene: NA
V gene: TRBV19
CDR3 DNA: TGTGCCAGTAGAGGTGGAGCGGTTAGCTACAATGAGCAGTTCTTC
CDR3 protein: CASRGGAVSYNEQFF

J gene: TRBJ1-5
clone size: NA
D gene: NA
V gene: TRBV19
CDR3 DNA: TGTGCCAGTAGTGATACAGGGATGATTGGGACAAATCAGCCCCAGCATTTT
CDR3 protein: CASSDTGMIGTNQPQHF

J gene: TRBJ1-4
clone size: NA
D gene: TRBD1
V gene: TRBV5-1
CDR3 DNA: TGCGCCAGCAGCTCGACAGGGAGAGATAATGAAAAACTGTTTTTT
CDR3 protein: CASSSTGRDNEKLFF

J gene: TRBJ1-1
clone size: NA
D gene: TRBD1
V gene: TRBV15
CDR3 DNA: TGTGCCACCAGCAGAGATAGGCCTTTGACAGGGGTGGAGAACACTGAAGCTTTCTTT
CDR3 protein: CATSRDRPLTGVENTEAFF

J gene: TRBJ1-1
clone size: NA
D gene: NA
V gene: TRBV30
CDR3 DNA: TGTGCCTGGAGTGTAGGGACATGGAACACTGAAGCTTTCTTT
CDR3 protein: CAWSVGTWNTEAFF

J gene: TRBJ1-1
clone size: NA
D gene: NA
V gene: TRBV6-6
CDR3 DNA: TGTGCCAGCAGTTACGGTTATAAGGGGCCTGAAGCTTTCTTT
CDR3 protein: CASSYGYKGPEAFF

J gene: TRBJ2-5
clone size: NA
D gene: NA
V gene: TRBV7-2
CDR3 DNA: TGTGCCAGCAGCTTCTCAGGGGCGGGTGAGACCCAGTACTTC
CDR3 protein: CASSFSGAGETQYF

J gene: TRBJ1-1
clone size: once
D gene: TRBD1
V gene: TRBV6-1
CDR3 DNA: TGTGCCAGCAGTCCCGGGACAGTGAACACTGAAGCTTTCTTT
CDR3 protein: CASSPGTVNTEAFF

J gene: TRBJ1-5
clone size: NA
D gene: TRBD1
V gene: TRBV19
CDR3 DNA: TGTGCCAGCAAACAGGGGATTGATAGCAATCAGCCCCAGCATTTT
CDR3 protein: CASKQGIDSNQPQHF

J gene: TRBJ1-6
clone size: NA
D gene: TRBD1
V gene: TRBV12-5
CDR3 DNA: TGTGCTAGTGGTTTGGTGTGGACAGGCCTAAATAATTCACCCCTCCACTTT
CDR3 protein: CASGLVWTGLNNSPLHF

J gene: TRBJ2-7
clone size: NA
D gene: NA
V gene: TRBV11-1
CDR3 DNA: TGTGCCAGCAGCCTCCGGGACACTAACTACGAGCAGTACTTC
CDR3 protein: CASSLRDTNYEQYF

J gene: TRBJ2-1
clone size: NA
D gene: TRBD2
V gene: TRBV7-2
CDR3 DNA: TGTGCCAGCAGCTTAGGGCTAGCGGTTAGATACAATGAGCAGTTCTTC
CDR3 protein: CASSLGLAVRYNEQFF

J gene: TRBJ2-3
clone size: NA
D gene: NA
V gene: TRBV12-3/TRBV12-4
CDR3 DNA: TGTGCCAGCAGTTCGACAGATACGCAGTATTTT
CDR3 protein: CASSSTDTQYF

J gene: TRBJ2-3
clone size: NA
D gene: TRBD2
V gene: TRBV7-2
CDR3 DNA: TGTGCCAGCAGCCAGGCGACTAGCACGCAGTATTTT
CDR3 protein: CASSQATSTQYF

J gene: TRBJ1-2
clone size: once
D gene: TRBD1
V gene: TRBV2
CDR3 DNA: TGTGCCAGCAGCCCGGCTCCTGGACAGGGCGTTTATGGCTACACCTTC
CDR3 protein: CASSPAPGQGVYGYTF

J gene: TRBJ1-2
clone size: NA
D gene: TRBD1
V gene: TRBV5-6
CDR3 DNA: TGTGCCAGCAGCGGAGAGGGACAGGGGACCTATGGCTACACCTTC
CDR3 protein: CASSGEGQGTYGYTF

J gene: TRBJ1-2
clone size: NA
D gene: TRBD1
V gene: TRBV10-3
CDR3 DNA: TGTGCCATCAGTGGGCAGGGGGCACAGTCTGGCTACACCTTC
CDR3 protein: CAISGQGAQSGYTF

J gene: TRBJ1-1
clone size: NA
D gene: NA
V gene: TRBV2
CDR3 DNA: TGTGCCAGCAGTGAAGCCCCTTACATGAACACTGAAGCTTTCTTT
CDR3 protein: CASSEAPYMNTEAFF

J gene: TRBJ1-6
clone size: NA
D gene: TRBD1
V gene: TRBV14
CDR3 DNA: TGTGCCAGCAGCCGTGCACAGGGGGGATCCTATAATTCACCCCTCCACTTT
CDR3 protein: CASSRAQGGSYNSPLHF

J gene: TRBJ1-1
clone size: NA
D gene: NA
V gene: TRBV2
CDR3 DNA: TGTGCCAGCAGGGACTCGAACACTGAAGCTTTCTTT
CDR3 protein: CASRDSNTEAFF

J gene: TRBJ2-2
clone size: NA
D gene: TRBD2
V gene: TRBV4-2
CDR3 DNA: TGTGCCAGCAGCCCGGGACTAGCGGGGAGGTTCGGGGAGCTGTTTTTT
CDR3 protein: CASSPGLAGRFGELFF

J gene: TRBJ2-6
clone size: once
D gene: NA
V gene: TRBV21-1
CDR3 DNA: TGTGCCAGCAGGACATCGGGACTAGCGGGAGTAGCTGGGGCCAACGTCCTGACTTTC
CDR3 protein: CASRTSGLAGVAGANVLTF

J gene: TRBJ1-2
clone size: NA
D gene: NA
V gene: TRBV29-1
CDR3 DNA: TGCAGCGTGAGCGGCGGACGGGTTAACTATGGCTACACCTTC
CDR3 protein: CSVSGGRVNYGYTF

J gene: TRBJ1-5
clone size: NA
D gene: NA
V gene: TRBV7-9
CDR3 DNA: TGTGCCAGCAGCTTAAAATCCGCAGAAAGCAATCAGCCCCAGCATTTT
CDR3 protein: CASSLKSAESNQPQHF

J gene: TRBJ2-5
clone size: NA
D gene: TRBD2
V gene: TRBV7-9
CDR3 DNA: TGTGCCAGCAGCTTTGCGGCTAGCGGGTGGCAAGAGACCCAGTACTTC
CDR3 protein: CASSFAASGWQETQYF

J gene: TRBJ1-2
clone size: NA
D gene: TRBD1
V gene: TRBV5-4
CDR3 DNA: TGTGCCAGCAGCTACCGACAGGGGGCGCGTTATGGCTACACCTTC
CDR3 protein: CASSYRQGARYGYTF

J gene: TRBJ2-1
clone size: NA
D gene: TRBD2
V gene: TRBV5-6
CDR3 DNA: TGTGCCAGCAGCTTGTGGGCTAGCGGGAGCAATGAGCAGTTCTTC
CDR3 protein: CASSLWASGSNEQFF

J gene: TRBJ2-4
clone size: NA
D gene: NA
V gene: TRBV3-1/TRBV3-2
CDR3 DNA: TGTGCCAGCAGCACGGGGGACATTCAGTACTTC
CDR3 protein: CASSTGDIQYF

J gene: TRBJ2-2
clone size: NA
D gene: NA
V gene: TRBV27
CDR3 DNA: TGTGCCAGCAGTTTATTTGCAGGGATAGCCAACACCGGGGAGCTGTTTTTT
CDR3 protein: CASSLFAGIANTGELFF

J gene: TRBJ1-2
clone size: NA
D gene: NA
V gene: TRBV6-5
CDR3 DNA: TGTGCCAGCAGTTCCCCCCAAGAGGGCTATGGCTACACCTTC
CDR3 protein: CASSSPQEGYGYTF

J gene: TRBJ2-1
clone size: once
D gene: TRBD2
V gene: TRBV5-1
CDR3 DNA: TGCGCCAGCAGGCCACCCGGGACTAGGGTAGATGAGCAGTTCTTC
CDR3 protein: CASRPPGTRVDEQFF

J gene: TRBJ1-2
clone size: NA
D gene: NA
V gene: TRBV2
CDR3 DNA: TGTGCCAGCAGCCAGGACAGACCATCCTTGGGCTACACCTTC
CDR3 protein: CASSQDRPSLGYTF

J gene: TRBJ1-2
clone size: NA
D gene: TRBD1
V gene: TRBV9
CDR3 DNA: TGTGCCAGCAGGACACTAACAGGGGTGGGTGGCTACACCTTC
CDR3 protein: CASRTLTGVGGYTF

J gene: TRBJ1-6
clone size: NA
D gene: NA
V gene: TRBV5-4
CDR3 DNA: TGTGCCAGCAGCTTGGACAGTAGGAATTCACCCCTCCACTTT
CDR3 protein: CASSLDSRNSPLHF

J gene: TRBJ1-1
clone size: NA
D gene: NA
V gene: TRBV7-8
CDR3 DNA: TGTGCCAGCAGCTTAGTTCAGGGGCGTGGGGCTTTCTTT
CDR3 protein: CASSLVQGRGAFF

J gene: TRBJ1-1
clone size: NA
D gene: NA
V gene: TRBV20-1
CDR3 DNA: TGCAGTGCTCCCCGCACGGGAGAAGCTTTCTTT
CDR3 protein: CSAPRTGEAFF

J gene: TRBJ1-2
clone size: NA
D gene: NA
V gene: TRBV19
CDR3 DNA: TGTGCCAGTAGTAGACTCACGGGGGTAGACTATGGCTACACCTTC
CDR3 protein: CASSRLTGVDYGYTF

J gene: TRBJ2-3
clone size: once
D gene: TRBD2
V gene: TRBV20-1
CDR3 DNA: TGCAGTGCTAGTAGCGGGAGGGCCCCCACAGATACGCAGTATTTT
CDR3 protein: CSASSGRAPTDTQYF

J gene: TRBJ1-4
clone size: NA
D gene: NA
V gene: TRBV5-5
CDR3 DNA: TGTGCCAGCACCGTGACAGATTTAAATGAAAAACTGTTTTTT
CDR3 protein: CASTVTDLNEKLFF

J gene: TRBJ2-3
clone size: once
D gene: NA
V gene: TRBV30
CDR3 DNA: TGTGCCTGGAGTCACGGGATTGATACGCAGTATTTT
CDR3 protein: CAWSHGIDTQYF

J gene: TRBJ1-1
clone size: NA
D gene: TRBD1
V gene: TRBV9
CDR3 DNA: TGTGCCAGCAGCGTACTCCCCTCGACAGGGGGCGGAACTGAAGCTTTCTTT
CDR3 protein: CASSVLPSTGGGTEAFF

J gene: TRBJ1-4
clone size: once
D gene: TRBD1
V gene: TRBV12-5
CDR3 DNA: TGTGCTAGTGGTCCGGGGACAGTGAATGAAAAACTGTTTTTT
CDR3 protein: CASGPGTVNEKLFF

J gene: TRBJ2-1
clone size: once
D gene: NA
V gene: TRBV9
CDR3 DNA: TGTGCCAGCAGCTTCCAAGCGGGCCTCTCCTACAATGAGCAGTTCTTC
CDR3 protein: CASSFQAGLSYNEQFF

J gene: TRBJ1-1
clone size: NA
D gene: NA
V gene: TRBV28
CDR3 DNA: TGTGCCAGCAGTTCCAGGGTCACTGAAGCTTTCTTT
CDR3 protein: CASSSRVTEAFF

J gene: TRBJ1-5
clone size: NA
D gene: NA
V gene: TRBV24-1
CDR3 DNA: TGTGCCACCAGTCAGGAGGATCAGCCCCAGCATTTT
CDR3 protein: CATSQEDQPQHF

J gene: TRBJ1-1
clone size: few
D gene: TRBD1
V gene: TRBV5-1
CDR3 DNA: TGCGCCAGCAGCAAAGAGACAGGGCAGAACACTGAAGCTTTCTTT
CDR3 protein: CASSKETGQNTEAFF

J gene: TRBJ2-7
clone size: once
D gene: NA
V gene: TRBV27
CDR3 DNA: TGTGCCAGCAGTTTATCGGGCCTATACTACGAGCAGTACTTC
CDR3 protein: CASSLSGLYYEQYF

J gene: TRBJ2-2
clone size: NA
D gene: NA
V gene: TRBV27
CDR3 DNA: TGTGCCAGCACCCGGGACTTCGCGAACACCGGGGAGCTGTTTTTT
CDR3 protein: CASTRDFANTGELFF

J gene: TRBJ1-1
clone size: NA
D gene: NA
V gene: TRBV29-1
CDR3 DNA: TGCAGCGTTAAAATCATCTGGGGGGTCACTGAAGCTTTCTTT
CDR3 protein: CSVKIIWGVTEAFF

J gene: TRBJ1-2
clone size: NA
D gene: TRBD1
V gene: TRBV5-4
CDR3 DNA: TGTGCCAGCAGCTTGGGGACAGGGTATGGCTACACCTTC
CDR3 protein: CASSLGTGYGYTF

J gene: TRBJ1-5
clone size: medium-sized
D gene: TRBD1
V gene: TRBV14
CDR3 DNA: TGTGCCAGCAGCCAAAGACAGGGTAAGGCCAATCAGCCCCAGCATTTT
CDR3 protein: CASSQRQGKANQPQHF

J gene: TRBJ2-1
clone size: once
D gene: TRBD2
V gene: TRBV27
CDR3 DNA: TGTGCCAGCAGTTTTAGCGGGAGATTCAACAATGAGCAGTTCTTC
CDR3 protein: CASSFSGRFNNEQFF

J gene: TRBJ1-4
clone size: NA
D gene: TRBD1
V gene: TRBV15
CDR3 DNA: TGTGCCACCAGGGCCGGGACAGGGTGGGAAAAACTGTTTTTT
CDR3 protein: CATRAGTGWEKLFF

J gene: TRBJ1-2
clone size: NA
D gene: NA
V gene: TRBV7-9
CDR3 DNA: TGTGCCAGCAGCTCCCAGGCTGACTATGGCTACACCTTC
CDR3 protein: CASSSQADYGYTF

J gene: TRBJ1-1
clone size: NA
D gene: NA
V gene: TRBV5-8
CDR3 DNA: TGTGCCAGCAGCTTTACAGGGTTCACTGAAGCTTTCTTT
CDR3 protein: CASSFTGFTEAFF